This record looks at one T cell receptor beta chain sequence and its context. The clone's antigen remains unknown. No per-base quality is available; no much larger clone lies one base away. These data come from a study of blood T cells in healthy people across ages (dated by TCRdb to between 2014 and 2017). About the investigation overall: In model experiments, template switching captured roughly one uniquely barcoded TCR beta cDNA molecule for every two T cells. Four age groups were formed from the donors: young (average 16 years), middle-aged (just under 40), aged (under 70) and long-lived (82). Using deep sequencing normalized with unique cDNA molecular identifiers, the study measured how TCR beta repertoire diversity changes with age. The study analyzed two additional independent replicas of 1 million unique cDNA reads from the same blood draw for two donors, one aged 18 to 30 and one aged 80 or older. To avoid experimental bias, donors of different ages were spread randomly across the sequencing lanes. The study at large found these results: Estimates of total diversity based on one million sequenced T cells were considered lower bounds and underestimates. There was a strong correlation between observed TCR beta diversity and the percentage of naive T cells measured by flow cytometry. Compared with the aged group, more naive CD4+ T cells, fewer expanded clones and increased TCR diversity were shown by the long-lived group, suggesting age selection. Donor CMV infection status was unknown, potentially confounding age-related changes in expanded clonotypes. Since profiling was done on bulk unsorted PBMCs, naive and antigen-experienced compartments could not be conclusively compared. As age increased, observed TCR beta diversity per million T cells dropped in a roughly linear way, and a significant reduction was already evident by age about 40.

Systemically healthy Caucasian individuals from Russia, 35 to 50 in total and aged about 6 to 100 years, were included as donors. Around 10 milliliters of peripheral blood were drawn from each donor into EDTA-treated Vacutainer tubes. Ficoll-Paque density-gradient centrifugation was used to isolate PBMCs, with at least 7 million per sample. Trizol reagent was used to extract total RNA from the PBMCs, yielding at least 6 micrograms per sample. Naive CD45RAhigh/CD27high T cell percentages were measured by flow cytometry on a PBMC aliquot from every donor. The germline V gene (reference sequence) specifies DFQATT as CDR1 and SNEGSKA as CDR2. From its cysteine to its phenylalanine, the CDR3 spans 13 amino acids. The sequence is cut down to CDR3 DNA, 39 bases in frame from base 1. From V the trimming removes 4 bases and from J it removes 3 bases, while the gene matches leave 4 bases of the junction unaccounted for.

Libraries were constructed by 5' RACE. Sequencer: Illumina HiSeq 2500. A second about 7 to 11 cycle PCR used a sample-barcoded 5' primer and a J-beta primer mix. A unique molecular identifier was introduced onto each TCR beta cDNA molecule by a template-switch 5' adaptor carrying 12 random nucleotides. Each sample yielded at least 2.5 million CDR3-containing paired-end reads. First-strand cDNA synthesis was performed from all RNA using the Mint cDNA synthesis kit, with priming by a TRBC-specific oligonucleotide. Following uracil-DNA glycosylase treatment, all cDNA underwent a first 18-cycle PCR with the universal primers M1SS and BC2_uni_R. The original pipeline was this. Each sample was normalized by randomly selecting 1 million high-quality reads, each carrying a distinct molecular identifier. Reads sharing molecular identifiers were discarded rather than binned into consensus sequences. CDR3 identification, clonotype clustering and error correction used MiTCR with a Q25 quality threshold and the strictest error-elimination algorithm. Lower-bound total TCR beta diversity was estimated with a nonparametric unseen species model using Euler transformation. TCRdb trimmed public reads at Q25 via fastp, called clones via MiXCR and kept in-frame beta chains. Duplicate CDR3 protein sequences are folded into a single record with the most common DNA and genes. The V and J calls shown here were made by TCRdb, not taken from the authors' results. The sample data list 650,000 to 1,000,000 distinct CDR3 sequences, and 46% of these were observed just once. The top ten clonotypes cover roughly 18% of the sample.

The chain is assembled from TRBV20-1 and TRBJ2-5; TRBD1 lines up with 8 middle nucleotides. The origin of this receptor is an older man in good health. Sequenced input: blood. The CDR3 corresponds to CSAISGGKETQYF. The DNA sequence is as follows: TGCAGTGCTATATCAGGGGGCAAAGAGACCCAGTACTTC.